This T cell receptor beta chain came from a study of response to subunit inactivated influenza vaccine. Study results and limitations: Researchers suggested that each seasonal influenza vaccination recruits few new T cells.

TCRdb processed the RT-PCR reads anew with MiXCR; each CDR3 protein has one entry. The sample has some 800,000 distinct CDR3 sequences; 21% are singletons. This clonotype was seen more than once but under ten times. Its antigen remains unidentified. The CDR3 has 15 amino acids. Trimming cost V 6 bases and J 2 bases; bases outside gene matches: 6. Germline CDR1 is MNHEY and CDR2 is SMNVEV (reference sequence). The sample in question was PBMCs from blood, obtained approximately 5 days after vaccination. The clonotype was recovered from a man over 45 who received an inactivated influenza vaccine. The rearrangement links TRBV27 to TRBJ2-3; 9 bases line up with TRBD1. CDR3 protein: CASRDRGEYTDTQYF. The CDR3 region has the DNA TGTGCCAGCAGAGACAGGGGGGAATACACAGATACGCAGTATTTT.